The 17 T cell receptor beta chains below come from one sample, sequenced in a study of blood T cell repertoires in COVID-19 (dated by TCRdb to about 2020). Libraries were prepared through the immunoSEQ multiplex PCR assay. TCRdb limited this immuneACCESS table to in-frame rearrangements with V and J called. A share of clones is missing; checked studies link under half to unresolved V genes, and the rest is unexplained. The sample profile shows about 380,000 clones; about 88% of them were found once. More than 1% of the sample is held by the ten biggest clonotypes. The specimen sequenced was PBMCs or T cells enriched from blood (not recorded which). Receptors originate from a woman aged 18-29 years who had recovered from COVID-19.

This clone has just one count. The chain recombines TRBV30 with TRBJ2-7; 9 positions match TRBD2. V lost 3 bases and J lost 4; bases outside the gene matches: 4. The CDR3 spans 13 residues. Germline CDR1 and CDR2: GTSNPN and SVGIG (reference sequence). DNA of the CDR3: TGTGCCTGGAGCGGCGGGGGGGAATACGAGCAGTACTTC. Translated: CAWSGGGEYEQYF.

This sequence joins TRBV4-3 and TRBJ2-4; no clear D. V was trimmed by 0 bases and J by 9 bases, leaving 24 bases between them. The length of the CDR3 is 18 residues. The V gene's germline CDR1 is LGHNA and CDR2 YSLEER. The DNA for the CDR3 is TGCGCCAGCAGCCAAGAAGTAAGCCGAGACTTCCCAGTACCCATTCAGTACTTC. Residues: CASSQEVSRDFPVPIQYF.

The V and J genes are TRBV18 and TRBJ1-4, with a tentative D call TRBD1 (6 bases). This CDR3 spans 17 amino acids. Trimming removed 1 base at V and 0 bases at J, with 12 bases between. CDR1 is KGHSH and CDR2 is LQKENI in the germline V gene. CDR3: CASSPRNRAPTNEKLFF. In nucleotides, the CDR3 is TGTGCCAGCTCACCACGTAACAGGGCCCCAACTAATGAAAAACTGTTTTTT.

The chain employs TRBV5-1 and TRBJ2-2, with 7 positions matching TRBD2. CDR3 length equals 16 residues. From germline, CDR1 is SGHRS and CDR2 YFSETQ. V lost 4 bases, J lost 5 bases, and 11 bases stayed unmatched. The CDR3 DNA is TGCGCCAGCAGCGGGCGGGGGTCAGCGGAGACCGGGGAGCTGTTTTTT. This sequence encodes CASSGRGSAETGELFF. The complete variable domain, with remaining parts taken from reference TRBV5-1 and TRBJ2-2, reads KAGVTQTPRYLIKTRGQQVTLSCSPISGHRSVSWYQQTPGQGLQFLFEYFSETQRNKGNFPGRFSGRQFSNSRSEMNVSTLELGDSALYLCASSGRGSAETGELFFGEGSRLTVL.

In this sample, this clone turned up a few times. The CDR3: CASSDIPLDKNYGYTF. In nucleotides, the CDR3 is TGTGCCAGCAGTGATATACCCCTGGACAAGAACTATGGCTACACCTTC. The V call is TRBV2, the J call TRBJ1-2, with D possibly being TRBD1 (5 bases). Germline V gives CDR1 SNHLY, CDR2 FYNNEI. Trimming stripped 3 bases from V and 2 bases from J, with 16 bases between. CDR3 length: 16 amino acids.

V gene TRBV9 combines with J gene TRBJ1-3; D may be TRBD1 (6 bases). CDR3 length: 18 residues. Per germline, CDR1 SGDLS and CDR2 YYNGEE. Deletions cut 4 bases from V and 0 bases from J, with 20 bases between. This CDR3 is CASSSDRSRASSGNTIYF. The CDR3 coding sequence is TGTGCCAGCAGCAGCGACAGGTCTCGGGCCTCCTCTGGAAACACCATATATTTT.

The chain employs TRBV10-3 and TRBJ1-2; 7 nucleotides match TRBD1. The germline CDR1 and CDR2 sequences are ENHRY and SYGVKD. The CDR3 spans 16 residues. V lost 3 bases and J lost 4; bases outside the gene matches: 11. The CDR3 bases are TGTGCCATCAGTGATCCCCGACAGGGTTGGAGCTATGGCTACACCTTC. It translates to CAISDPRQGWSYGYTF.

This clone was counted once. The chain employs TRBV10-3 and TRBJ2-2; D might be TRBD1 (6 bases). V dropped 11 bases and J dropped 6 bases, with 16 bases sitting between them. The CDR3 has 13 amino acids. Germline CDR1 and CDR2: ENHRY and SYGVKD. CDR3: CAVRTVLAGELFF. In DNA form, the CDR3 reads TGTGCCGTCCGGACAGTCCTGGCCGGGGAGCTGTTTTTT.

V gene TRBV18 combines with J gene TRBJ1-5; D ambiguous. The CDR3 loop spans 15 amino acids. The V end was cut by 6 bases, the J end by 0 bases, with 12 bases between. Germline lookup yields CDR1 KGHSH and CDR2 LQKENI. For the CDR3, the DNA is TGTGCCAGCTCTCAAACTGTTCTTAGCAATCAGCCCCAGCATTTT. Its translation is CASSQTVLSNQPQHF.

The chain is built from TRBV20-1 and TRBJ1-2; the D is unclear. The CDR3 has 12 residues. V lost 3 bases to trimming and J lost 2 bases, with 7 bases between them. Germline V gives CDR1 DFQATT, CDR2 SNEGSKA (reference sequence). The CDR3 nucleotides are TGCAGTGCTAGTGGCAGAAACTATGGCTACACCTTC. It encodes CSASGRNYGYTF.

The chain has TRBV7-2 and TRBJ1-2; possible D gene TRBD1, 5 bases. V lost 3 bases, J lost 7 bases, and 15 bases lay in between. This CDR3 comprises 14 residues. Germline CDR1 and CDR2: SGHTA and FQGNSA. The CDR3, as DNA: TGTGCCAGCAGCTTGACCAGGGAAAGGCCTGGCTACACCTTC. It yields the protein CASSLTRERPGYTF.

The chain carries TRBV9 and TRBJ1-1, with D possibly TRBD1 on 5 matching bases. This CDR3 is 14 amino acids long. Germline CDR1 SGDLS, CDR2 YYNGEE. V gave up 4 bases and J gave up 0 bases, with 10 bases separating them. This chain's CDR3 is CASSLGGVNTEAFF. The CDR3 region has the DNA TGTGCCAGCAGCCTCGGGGGGGTGAACACTGAAGCTTTCTTT.

The rearrangement links TRBV5-4 to TRBJ1-2, with D perhaps matching TRBD1 (6 bases). CDR1 is SGHNT and CDR2 is YYREEE in the germline V gene (reference sequence). The V and J ends lost 6 bases and 4 bases respectively, with 16 bases between them. The CDR3 has 14 residues. The CDR3 sequence: CASTNDRLFYGYTF. Written as DNA, the CDR3 is TGTGCCAGCACAAACGACAGGCTCTTCTATGGCTACACCTTC.

This clone was detected only once. V is TRBV6-5 and J is TRBJ1-5; D perhaps matches TRBD1 (5 bases). Trimming took off 5 bases at V and 4 bases at J, with 15 bases between the two ends. The CDR3 totals 15 residues. CDR1 MNHEY and CDR2 SVGAGI come from the germline V gene. The CDR3 nucleotides read TGTGCCAGCAGTCATTCCGGGACTGCGAATCAGCCCCAGCATTTT. Its protein is CASSHSGTANQPQHF.

The chain employs TRBV20-1 and TRBJ1-1; D gene uncertain. The CDR3 runs 11 residues. Looked up from germline, CDR1 is DFQATT and CDR2 is SNEGSKA (reference sequence). Trimming left V 2 bases short and J 1 base short, with 2 bases between. CDR3 sequence (DNA): TGCAGTGCTAGACAGAACACTGAAGCTTTCTTT. It yields the protein CSARQNTEAFF.

The chain combines TRBV29-1 with TRBJ2-5; 12 bases match TRBD2. The J segment lost 5 bases and the V segment lost 5 bases, leaving 9 bases of the junction unmatched. Germline assignment: CDR1 SQVTM and CDR2 ANQGSEA. The CDR3 is made up of 15 amino acids. The CDR3 sequence: CSVSKLAGGRETQYF. CDR3 coding DNA: TGCAGCGTTTCCAAACTAGCGGGGGGAAGGGAGACCCAGTACTTC.

The gene calls are TRBV5-1 and TRBJ1-2, with 10 bases aligning to TRBD1. This CDR3 is 13 amino acids long. V was clipped by 2 bases and J by 8 bases; unmatched bases: 3. Germline-derived CDR1 and CDR2 are SGHRS and YFSETQ. CDR3 loop: CASSLGTGVGYTF. For the CDR3, the DNA is TGCGCCAGCAGCTTAGGGACAGGGGTAGGCTACACCTTC.